These 9 T cell receptor beta chains were all obtained from the same sample, sequenced in a study of control samples from healthy donors and cancer patients. Assay used: immunoSEQ multiplex PCR; TCRdb lists only in-frame clones, some missing. The sample includes 190,000 or so clones, over 80% of them seen just once. Specimen: blood. Receptors originate from a man younger than 30 in good health.

J is TRBJ1-2 and V is TRBV19; 9 bases fit TRBD1. The CDR3 sequence is 14 residues long. Germline CDR1 and CDR2: LNHDA and SQIVND (reference sequence). Unmatched junction bases numbered 7, after V lost 5 bases and J lost 6 bases. The CDR3 sequence is CASSPGQGRDGYTF. CDR3 DNA sequence: TGTGCCAGTAGTCCGGGACAGGGTCGCGATGGCTACACCTTC.

The chain is built from TRBV27 and TRBJ1-5, with a possible D match to TRBD1 (5 bases). Trimming pared 0 bases from V and 0 bases from J, leaving 30 bases between. This CDR3 region has 23 residues. Germline V gene data show CDR1 as MNHEY and CDR2 as SMNVEV (reference sequence). The CDR3 region is CASSLSFGEGWGIVGFSNQPQHF. CDR3 sequence (DNA): TGTGCCAGCAGTTTATCTTTTGGTGAAGGATGGGGGATCGTGGGTTTTAGCAATCAGCCCCAGCATTTT.

The CDR3: CASSESGGWYEQYF. CDR3 coding DNA: TGTGCCAGCAGTGAATCCGGGGGGTGGTACGAGCAGTACTTC. The chain carries TRBV25-1 and TRBJ2-7, with TRBD2 matching 7 bases. This CDR3 spans 14 amino acids. Germline loops: CDR1 MGHDK, CDR2 SYGVNS. Trimming at V came to 1 base and at J to 4 bases, leaving 4 bases not matched to a gene.

V is TRBV7-9 and J is TRBJ2-3; 10 bases are a match to TRBD2. CDR3 length: 19 residues. V lost 10 bases, J lost 0 bases, and 19 bases stayed unmatched. Germline V gene sequence: CDR1 SEHNR, CDR2 FQNEAQ (reference sequence). CDR3 amino acids: CAIISLSAGGPPSTDTQYF. CDR3 in DNA: TGTGCCATCATATCCCTTTCAGCGGGGGGGCCGCCTAGCACAGATACGCAGTATTTT. The whole variable domain, remainder taken from reference TRBV7-9 and TRBJ2-3, is DTGVSQNPRHKITKRGQNVTFRCDPISEHNRLYWYRQTLGQGPEFLTYFQNEAQLEKSRLLSDRFSAERPKGSFSTLEIQRTEQGDSAMYLCAIISLSAGGPPSTDTQYFGPGTRLTVL.

The CDR3 DNA reads as TGCAGCTTTCGGACAGGGGACACTGAAGCTTTCTTT. It is translated as CSFRTGDTEAFF. The V and J genes are TRBV29-1 and TRBJ1-1, with 9 bases lining up with TRBD1. Trimming cost V 8 bases and J 3 bases; bases outside gene matches: 4. The CDR3 extends over 12 amino acids. The germline CDR1 and CDR2 sequences are SQVTM and ANQGSEA.

This clone was recorded once. The chain carries TRBV5-1 and TRBJ2-2; TRBD1 or TRBD2 may be the D gene (5 bases each). Deletions cut 4 bases from V and 1 base from J, with 8 bases between. Germline values: CDR1 SGHRS, CDR2 YFSETQ. There are 14 residues in the CDR3. The DNA of the CDR3 is TGCGCCAGCAGCCCGGGACGGAACACCGGGGAGCTGTTTTTT. It translates to CASSPGRNTGELFF.

The chain combines TRBV12-5 with TRBJ1-6; 9 bases agree with TRBD1. The CDR3 is 16 amino acids. Trimming took 1 base from V and 8 from J; bases not matched to a gene: 6. Germline CDR1 and CDR2: LGHNT and FRNRAP. The CDR3 nucleotides read TGTGCTAGTGGTTTGGACTCTGGGACAGGGTATTCACCCCTCCACTTT. It encodes CASGLDSGTGYSPLHF.

This chain uses TRBV5-1 with TRBJ2-7, with 10 bases lining up with TRBD1. The trim removed 4 bases at V and 0 bases at J, leaving 7 bases unmatched. The germline gives CDR1 SGHRS, CDR2 YFSETQ. The CDR3 runs 16 residues. CDR3 sequence (DNA): TGCGCCAGCAGCGACAGGGGGCTTACTTACTCCTACGAGCAGTACTTC. Its translation is CASSDRGLTYSYEQYF.

The V call is TRBV28, the J call TRBJ1-5, with D maybe TRBD1 (6 bases). The CDR3 covers 14 residues. The V end lost 9 bases, the J end lost 2 bases, and 14 bases lay between the germline ends. CDR1 is MDHEN and CDR2 is SYDVKM in the germline V gene. The CDR3 bases are TGTGCCAGTTTATCACAGGGTGGCAATCAGCCCCAGCATTTT. Translation gives CASLSQGGNQPQHF.